Listed below are T cell receptor beta chains from one sample, sequenced in a study of immune cell composition in non-small cell lung cancer. The method was immunoSEQ multiplex PCR; TCRdb's version includes in-frame clones alone and lacks a portion of them. The sample consists of 2,000 to 2,500 clones, roughly four fifths of them appearing once. Sequenced sample: non-adjacent lung tissue. All receptors come from a human donor with non-small cell lung cancer. Each CDR3 is given with its conserved first and last residue. D genes are given only for firm matches. Not all rows give a size; the values are once, few, many and, for expanded clones, a class.

TRBV6-1	TRBJ2-5	.	.	CASAQSGTQYF	TGTGCCAGCGCCCAGTCGGGGACCCAGTACTTC
TRBV29-1	TRBJ1-4	.	.	CSVGNTNEKLFF	TGCAGCGTCGGGAATACTAATGAAAAACTGTTTTTT
TRBV9	TRBJ2-7	TRBD2	once	CASSSEGTTYEQYF	TGTGCCAGCAGCTCTGAAGGGACTACCTACGAGCAGTACTTC
TRBV18	TRBJ2-3	.	.	CASSPPTQRDTQYF	TGTGCCAGCTCACCACCGACCCAGAGGGATACGCAGTATTTT
TRBV7-2	TRBJ1-4	.	.	CASSPRHGNEKLFF	TGTGCCAGCAGCCCCCGACACGGTAATGAAAAACTGTTTTTT
TRBV5-4	TRBJ2-7	.	.	CASSLEAGSMAYEQYF	TGTGCCAGCAGCTTGGAGGCGGGCAGCATGGCCTACGAGCAGTACTTC
TRBV7-2	TRBJ2-2	TRBD2	.	CASTSWEGGELFF	TGTGCCAGCACCTCATGGGAGGGCGGGGAGCTGTTTTTT
TRBV27	TRBJ2-7	TRBD2	.	CASGRLAGPEQYF	TGTGCCAGCGGTCGACTAGCGGGGCCCGAGCAGTACTTC
TRBV28	TRBJ2-3	.	.	CASCPAGDYTDTQYF	TGTGCCTCCTGCCCCGCAGGCGATTACACAGATACGCAGTATTTT
TRBV9	TRBJ2-5	TRBD2	.	CASSERDLAGQETQYF	TGTGCCAGCAGCGAGAGAGACCTAGCGGGGCAAGAGACCCAGTACTTC
TRBV27	TRBJ1-4	.	.	CASSPATNEKLFF	TGTGCCAGCAGTCCTGCAACTAATGAAAAACTGTTTTTT
TRBV7-2	TRBJ1-5	.	.	CASSSDRNQPQHF	TGTGCCAGCAGCTCTGACAGGAATCAGCCCCAGCATTTT